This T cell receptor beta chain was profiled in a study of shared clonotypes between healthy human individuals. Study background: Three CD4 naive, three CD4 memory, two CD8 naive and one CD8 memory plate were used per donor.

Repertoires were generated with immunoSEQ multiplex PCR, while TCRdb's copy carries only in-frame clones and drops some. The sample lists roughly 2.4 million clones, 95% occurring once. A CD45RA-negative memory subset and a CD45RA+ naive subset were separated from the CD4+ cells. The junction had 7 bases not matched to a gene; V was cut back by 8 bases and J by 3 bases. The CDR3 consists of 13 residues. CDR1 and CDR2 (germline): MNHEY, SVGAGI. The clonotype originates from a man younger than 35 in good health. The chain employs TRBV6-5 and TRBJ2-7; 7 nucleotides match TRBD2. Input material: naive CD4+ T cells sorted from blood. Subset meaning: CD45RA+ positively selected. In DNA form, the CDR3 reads TGTGCCAGCGGTCTAGCGGAGAACTACGAGCAGTACTTC. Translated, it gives CASGLAENYEQYF.